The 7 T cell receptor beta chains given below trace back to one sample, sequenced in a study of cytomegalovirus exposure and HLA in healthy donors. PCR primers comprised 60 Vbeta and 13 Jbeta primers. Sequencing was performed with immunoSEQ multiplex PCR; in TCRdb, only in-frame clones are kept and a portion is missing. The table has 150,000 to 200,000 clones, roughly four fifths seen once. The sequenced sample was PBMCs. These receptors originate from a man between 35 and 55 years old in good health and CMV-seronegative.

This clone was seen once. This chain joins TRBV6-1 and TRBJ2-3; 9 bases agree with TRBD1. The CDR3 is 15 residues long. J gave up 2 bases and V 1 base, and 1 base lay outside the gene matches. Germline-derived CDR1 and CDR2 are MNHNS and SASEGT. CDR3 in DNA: TGTGCCAGCAGTGAAGGGACAGGGGTCACAGATACGCAGTATTTT. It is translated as CASSEGTGVTDTQYF.

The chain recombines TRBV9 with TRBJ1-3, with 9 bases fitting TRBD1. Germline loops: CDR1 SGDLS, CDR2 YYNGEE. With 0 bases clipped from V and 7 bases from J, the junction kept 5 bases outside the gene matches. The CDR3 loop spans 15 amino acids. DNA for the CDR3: TGTGCCAGCAGCGTAGTGGGGACAGGGCTGAACACCATATATTTT. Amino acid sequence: CASSVVGTGLNTIYF.

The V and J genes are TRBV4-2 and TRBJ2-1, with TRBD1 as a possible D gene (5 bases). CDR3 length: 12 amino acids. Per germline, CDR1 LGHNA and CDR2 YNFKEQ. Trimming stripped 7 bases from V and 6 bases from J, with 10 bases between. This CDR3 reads CASKEQGNEQFF. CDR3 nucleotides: TGTGCCAGCAAAGAGCAGGGCAATGAGCAGTTCTTC.

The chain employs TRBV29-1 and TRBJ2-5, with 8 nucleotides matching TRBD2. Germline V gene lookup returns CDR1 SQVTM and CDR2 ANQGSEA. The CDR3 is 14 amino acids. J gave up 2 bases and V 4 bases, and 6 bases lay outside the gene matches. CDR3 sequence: CSVGAGVIQETQYF. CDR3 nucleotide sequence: TGCAGCGTTGGAGCGGGGGTGATACAAGAGACCCAGTACTTC. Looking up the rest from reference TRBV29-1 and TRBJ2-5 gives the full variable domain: SAVISQKPSRDICQRGTSLTIQCQVDSQVTMMFWYRQQPGQSLTLIATANQGSEATYESGFVIDKFPISRPNLTFSTLTVSNMSPEDSSIYLCSVGAGVIQETQYFGPGTRLLVL.

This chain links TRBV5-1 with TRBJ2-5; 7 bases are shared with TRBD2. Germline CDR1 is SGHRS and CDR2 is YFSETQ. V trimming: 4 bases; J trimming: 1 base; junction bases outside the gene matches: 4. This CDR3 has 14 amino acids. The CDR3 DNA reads TGCGCCAGCAGCATCGGGACTACCCAAGAGACCCAGTACTTC. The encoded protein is CASSIGTTQETQYF.

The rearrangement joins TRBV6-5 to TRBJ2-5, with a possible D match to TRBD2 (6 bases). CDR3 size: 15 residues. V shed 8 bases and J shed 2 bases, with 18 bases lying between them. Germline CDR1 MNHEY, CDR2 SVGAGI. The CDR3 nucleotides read TGTGCCAGCCGCCGATCGGGGGTCGGGCAAGAGACCCAGTACTTC. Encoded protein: CASRRSGVGQETQYF.

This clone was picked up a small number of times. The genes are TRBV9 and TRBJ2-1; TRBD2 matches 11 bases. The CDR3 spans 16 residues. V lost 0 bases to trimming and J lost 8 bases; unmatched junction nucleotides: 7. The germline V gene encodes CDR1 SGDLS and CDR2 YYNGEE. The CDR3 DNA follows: TGTGCCAGCAGCGTAGGGCCTAGCGGGAGGATCGATGAGCAGTTCTTC. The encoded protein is CASSVGPSGRIDEQFF. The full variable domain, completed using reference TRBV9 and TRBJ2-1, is DSGVTQTPKHLITATGQRVTLRCSPRSGDLSVYWYQQSLDQGLQFLIQYYNGEERAKGNILERFSAQQFPDLHSELNLSSLELGDSALYFCASSVGPSGRIDEQFFGPGTRLTVL.